This T cell receptor beta chain was obtained from a study of blood T cell repertoires in COVID-19. On this clone itself: Other DNA sequences within the sample encode an identical CDR3.

Sequenced by immunoSEQ multiplex PCR; TCRdb stores in-frame clones only, minus some. The data show approximately 170,000 clones, roughly 85% seen once. This receptor was identified in an elderly woman with active or convalescent COVID-19. Sequencing input: peripheral blood.

The CDR3 nucleotides read TGTGCCAGCAGTCCGCCGGGACAGGGGCTTTACGAGCAGTACTTC. It yields the protein CASSPPGQGLYEQYF. The V gene is TRBV28, the J gene TRBJ2-7; TRBD1 agrees at 10 bases. Germline V CDR1 and CDR2: MDHEN, SYDVKM. J was trimmed by 4 bases and V by 5 bases; bases with no gene match: 8. This CDR3 comprises 15 residues.